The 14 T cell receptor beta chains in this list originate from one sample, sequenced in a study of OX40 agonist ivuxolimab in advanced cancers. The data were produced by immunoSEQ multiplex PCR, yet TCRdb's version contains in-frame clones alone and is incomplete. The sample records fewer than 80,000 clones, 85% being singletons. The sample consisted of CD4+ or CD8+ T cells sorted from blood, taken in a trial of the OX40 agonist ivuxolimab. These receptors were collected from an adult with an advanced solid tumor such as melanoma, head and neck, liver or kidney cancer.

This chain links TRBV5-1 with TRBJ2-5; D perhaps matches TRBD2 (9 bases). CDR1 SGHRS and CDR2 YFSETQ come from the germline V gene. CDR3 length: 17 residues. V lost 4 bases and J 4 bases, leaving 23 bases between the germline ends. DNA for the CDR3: TGCGCCAGCAGCCGAGCGGGGGGCAGGGGGCGCGGAGAGACCCAGTACTTC. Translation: CASSRAGGRGRGETQYF.

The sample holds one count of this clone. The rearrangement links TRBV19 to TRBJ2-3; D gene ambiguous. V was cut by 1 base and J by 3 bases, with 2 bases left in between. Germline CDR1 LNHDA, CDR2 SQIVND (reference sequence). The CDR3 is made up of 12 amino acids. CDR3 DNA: TGTGCCAGTAGTATAGGGACAGATACGCAGTATTTT. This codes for CASSIGTDTQYF.

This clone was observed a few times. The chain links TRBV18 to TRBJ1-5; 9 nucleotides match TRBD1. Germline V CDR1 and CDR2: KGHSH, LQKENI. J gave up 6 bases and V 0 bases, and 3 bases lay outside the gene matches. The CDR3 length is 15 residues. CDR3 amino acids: CASSPPGTGSQPQHF. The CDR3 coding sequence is TGTGCCAGCTCACCACCTGGGACAGGGAGTCAGCCCCAGCATTTT.

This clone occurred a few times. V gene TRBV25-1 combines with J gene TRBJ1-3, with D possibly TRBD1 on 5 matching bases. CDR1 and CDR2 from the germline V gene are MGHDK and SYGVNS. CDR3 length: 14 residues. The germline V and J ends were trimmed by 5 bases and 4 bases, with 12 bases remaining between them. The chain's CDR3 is CASSPPGVGNTIYF. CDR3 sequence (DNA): TGTGCCAGCAGTCCTCCGGGGGTAGGAAACACCATATATTTT.

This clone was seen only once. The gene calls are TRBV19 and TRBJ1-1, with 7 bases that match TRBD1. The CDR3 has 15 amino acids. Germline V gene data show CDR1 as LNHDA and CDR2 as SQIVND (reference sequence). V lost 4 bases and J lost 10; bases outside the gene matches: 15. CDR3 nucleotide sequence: TGTGCCAGTAGTACACCCAGGGGGGCGCAACTCGGAGCTTTCTTT. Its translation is CASSTPRGAQLGAFF.

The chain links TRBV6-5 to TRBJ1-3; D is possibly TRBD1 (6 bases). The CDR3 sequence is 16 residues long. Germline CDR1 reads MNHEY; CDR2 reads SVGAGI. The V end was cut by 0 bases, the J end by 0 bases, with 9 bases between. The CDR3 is CASSYSGGYSGNTIYF. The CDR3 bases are TGTGCCAGCAGTTACTCAGGGGGTTACTCTGGAAACACCATATATTTT.

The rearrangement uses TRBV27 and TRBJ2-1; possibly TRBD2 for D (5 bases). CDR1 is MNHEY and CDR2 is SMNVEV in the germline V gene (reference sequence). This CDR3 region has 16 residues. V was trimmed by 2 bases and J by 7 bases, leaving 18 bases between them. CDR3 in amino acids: CASSLRRTPFTNEQFF. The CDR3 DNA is TGTGCCAGCAGTTTACGCCGGACTCCTTTCACTAATGAGCAGTTCTTC.

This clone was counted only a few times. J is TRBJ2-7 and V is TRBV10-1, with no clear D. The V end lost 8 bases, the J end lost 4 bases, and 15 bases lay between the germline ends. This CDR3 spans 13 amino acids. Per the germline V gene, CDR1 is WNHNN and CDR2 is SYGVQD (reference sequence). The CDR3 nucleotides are TGCGCCAGCGGAGATCAACTGGGATACGAGCAGTACTTC. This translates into CASGDQLGYEQYF.

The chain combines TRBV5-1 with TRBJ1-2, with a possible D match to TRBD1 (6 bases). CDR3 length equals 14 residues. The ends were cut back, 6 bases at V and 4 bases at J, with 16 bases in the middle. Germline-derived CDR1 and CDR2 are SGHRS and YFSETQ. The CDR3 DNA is TGCGCCAGCAAAGATCCCGGGACAACCTATGGCTACACCTTC. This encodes CASKDPGTTYGYTF.

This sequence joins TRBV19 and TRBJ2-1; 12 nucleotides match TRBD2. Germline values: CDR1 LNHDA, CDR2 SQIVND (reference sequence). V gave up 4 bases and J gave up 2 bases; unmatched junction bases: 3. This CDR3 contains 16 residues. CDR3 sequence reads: CASSTSGGAPYNEQFF. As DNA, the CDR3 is TGTGCCAGTAGTACTAGCGGGGGGGCCCCCTACAATGAGCAGTTCTTC. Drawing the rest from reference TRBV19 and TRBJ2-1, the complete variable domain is DGGITQSPKYLFRKEGQNVTLSCEQNLNHDAMYWYRQDPGQGLRLIYYSQIVNDFQKGDIAEGYSVSREKKESFPLTVTSAQKNPTAFYLCASSTSGGAPYNEQFFGPGTRLTVL.

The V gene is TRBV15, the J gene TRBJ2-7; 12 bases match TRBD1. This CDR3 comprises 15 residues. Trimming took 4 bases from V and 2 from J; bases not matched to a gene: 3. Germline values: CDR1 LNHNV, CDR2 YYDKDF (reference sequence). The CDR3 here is CATSMGQGAAYEQYF. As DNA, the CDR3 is TGTGCCACCAGCATGGGACAGGGGGCCGCCTACGAGCAGTACTTC.

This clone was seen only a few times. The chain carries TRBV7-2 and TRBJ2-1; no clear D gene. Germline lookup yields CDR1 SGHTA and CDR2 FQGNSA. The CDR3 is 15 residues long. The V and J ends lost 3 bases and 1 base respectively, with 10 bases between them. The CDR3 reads CASSFFVGSYNEQFF. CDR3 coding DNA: TGTGCCAGCAGCTTTTTTGTGGGATCCTACAATGAGCAGTTCTTC. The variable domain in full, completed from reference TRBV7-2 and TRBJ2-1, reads GAGVSQSPSNKVTEKGKDVELRCDPISGHTALYWYRQSLGQGLEFLIYFQGNSAPDKSGLPSDRFSAERTGGSVSTLTIQRTQQEDSAVYLCASSFFVGSYNEQFFGPGTRLTVL.

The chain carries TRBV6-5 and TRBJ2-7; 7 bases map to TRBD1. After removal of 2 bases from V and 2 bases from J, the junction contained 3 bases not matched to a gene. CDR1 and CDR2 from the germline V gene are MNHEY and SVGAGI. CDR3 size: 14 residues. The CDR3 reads CASSYQQGTYEQYF. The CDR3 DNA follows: TGTGCCAGCAGTTACCAACAGGGGACCTACGAGCAGTACTTC.

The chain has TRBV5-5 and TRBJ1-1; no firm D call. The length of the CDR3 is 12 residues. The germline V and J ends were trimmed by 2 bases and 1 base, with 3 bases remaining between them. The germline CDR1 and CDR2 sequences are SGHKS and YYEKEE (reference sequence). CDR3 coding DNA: TGTGCCAGCAGCTTCCAGAACACTGAAGCTTTCTTT. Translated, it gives CASSFQNTEAFF.